What follows are 29 T cell receptor beta chains derived from one specimen sequenced in a study of blood T cell repertoires in COVID-19. Profiling relied on immunoSEQ multiplex PCR, and the TCRdb table lists in-frame clones only, not all of them. Of 150,000 to 200,000 clones detected, roughly 90% appear once; the ten largest clones hold more than 20%. The sequencing sample was made of peripheral blood. The source is a man between 70 and 80 years old with active or convalescent COVID-19.

This chain joins TRBV6-2 or TRBV6-3 and TRBJ2-7, with D perhaps TRBD2 (5 bases). CDR3 length equals 13 residues. The V gene lost 2 bases and the J gene lost 6 bases, with 11 bases spanning the gap. The V gene's germline CDR1 is MNHEY and CDR2 SVGEGT. The CDR3 DNA follows: TGTGCCAGCAGTTACGTTACTGGGAGCGAGCAGTACTTC. Its protein product is CASSYVTGSEQYF.

The chain couples TRBV7-2 to TRBJ1-1; 7 bases fit TRBD1. Germline loops: CDR1 SGHTA, CDR2 FQGNSA. The CDR3 spans 15 residues. After removal of 0 bases from V and 4 bases from J, the junction contained 5 bases not matched to a gene. CDR3 DNA: TGTGCCAGCAGCTTAGCGAGACAGGGACTCACTGAAGCTTTCTTT. This codes for CASSLARQGLTEAFF.

The chain joins TRBV18 to TRBJ1-2; 7 bases are a match to TRBD1. V trimming: 2 bases; J trimming: 8 bases; junction bases outside the gene matches: 11. The CDR3 is 15 residues long. CDR1 is KGHSH and CDR2 is LQKENI in the germline V gene. DNA of the CDR3: TGTGCCAGCTCACCAAGCGGCGAGGGGGCGGGAGGCTACACCTTC. Translating it yields CASSPSGEGAGGYTF.

The chain is built from TRBV18 and TRBJ1-6, with TRBD1 matching over 7 bases. The CDR3 extends over 14 amino acids. From germline, CDR1 is KGHSH and CDR2 LQKENI. V trimming: 4 bases; J trimming: 5 bases; junction bases outside the gene matches: 2. Written as DNA, the CDR3 is TGTGCCAGCTCACGGGACAGTCATAATTCACCCCTCCACTTT. Its translation: CASSRDSHNSPLHF.

The rearrangement links TRBV27 to TRBJ2-1, with TRBD2 as a possible D gene (6 bases). Trimming pared 1 base from V and 9 bases from J, leaving 13 bases between. Germline lookup yields CDR1 MNHEY and CDR2 SMNVEV (reference sequence). This CDR3 has 14 amino acids. The CDR3: CASSLYTSFVEQFF. The DNA for the CDR3 is TGTGCCAGCAGTTTATATACTAGCTTCGTTGAGCAGTTCTTC.

The chain combines TRBV19 with TRBJ2-7, with 10 bases aligning to TRBD1. The CDR3 extends over 16 amino acids. Germline values: CDR1 LNHDA, CDR2 SQIVND (reference sequence). With 3 bases clipped from V and 1 base from J, the junction kept 6 bases outside the gene matches. DNA of the CDR3: TGTGCCAGTAGTATGGCTGGGGACAGGGGATCCTACGAGCAGTACTTC. This codes for CASSMAGDRGSYEQYF.

The V gene is TRBV4-3, the J gene TRBJ2-3; TRBD2 aligns across 8 bases. The ends lost 1 base at V and 3 bases at J; junction bases unmatched: 9. The CDR3 spans 17 residues. The V gene's germline CDR1 is LGHNA and CDR2 YSLEER. This chain's CDR3 is CASSQGLSKRETDTQYF. CDR3 DNA sequence: TGCGCCAGCAGCCAAGGACTCAGCAAGCGGGAGACAGATACGCAGTATTTT.

V is TRBV7-9 and J is TRBJ1-2, with 9 bases identical to TRBD1. The ends lost 6 bases at V and 6 bases at J; junction bases unmatched: 8. Germline CDR1 reads SEHNR; CDR2 reads FQNEAQ (reference sequence). The CDR3 spans 14 residues. As DNA, the CDR3 is TGTGCCAGCAGTTTCGACAGGGGGGCGGATGGCTACACCTTC. As protein: CASSFDRGADGYTF.

For the CDR3, the DNA is TGTGCCAGCAGCCAAGAGCGTCTGAGGGTTCGGGCAGATACGCAGTATTTT. This codes for CASSQERLRVRADTQYF. The rearrangement uses TRBV3-1 (or the pseudogene TRBV3-2) and TRBJ2-3; D is perhaps TRBD2 (5 bases). This CDR3 has 17 amino acids. Germline lookup yields CDR1 LGHDT and CDR2 YNNKEL (reference sequence). V was trimmed by 0 bases and J by 4 bases, leaving 17 bases between them.

The J gene is TRBJ1-4, the V gene TRBV7-2, with TRBD1 as a possible D gene (6 bases). The V end lost 4 bases, the J end lost 8 bases, and 14 bases lay between the germline ends. CDR3 length: 14 amino acids. Germline loops: CDR1 SGHTA, CDR2 FQGNSA. CDR3 loop: CASSYGGAEEKLFF. The DNA for the CDR3 is TGTGCCAGCAGCTACGGGGGGGCTGAGGAAAAACTGTTTTTT.

This clone was seen just once. The chain is built from TRBV30 and TRBJ1-6; 10 bases match TRBD1. V shed 2 bases and J 9 bases; nucleotides not matched to a gene: 10. The CDR3 consists of 16 residues. The V gene's germline CDR1 is GTSNPN and CDR2 SVGIG (reference sequence). CDR3 bases: TGTGCCTGGAGTCTCTCCCGGACAGGGGGTTTTTCACCCCTCCACTTT. It specifies CAWSLSRTGGFSPLHF.

The chain employs TRBV2 and TRBJ1-4, with 8 positions matching TRBD1. The CDR3 is made up of 14 amino acids. CDR1 SNHLY and CDR2 FYNNEI come from the germline V gene. The V gene end was trimmed by 5 bases and the J gene end by 8 bases; junction bases not matched to a gene: 7. The CDR3 bases are TGTGCCAGCAGTTTCGGACAGGGAAGGGAAAAACTGTTTTTT. Protein product: CASSFGQGREKLFF.

This chain links TRBV9 with TRBJ2-1; 9 bases map to TRBD2. Trimming removed 4 bases from V and 4 bases from J; junction bases left unmatched: 3. The CDR3 runs 14 residues. The germline V gene encodes CDR1 SGDLS and CDR2 YYNGEE. CDR3 sequence reads: CASSTLAGYNEQFF. Written as DNA, the CDR3 is TGTGCCAGCAGCACGCTAGCGGGATACAATGAGCAGTTCTTC.

The CDR3 nucleotides are TGCAGCGTTCTTAACCCGGGGCAGTTCTTC. Translation gives CSVLNPGQFF. The chain carries TRBV29-1 and TRBJ2-1; D gene uncertain. From germline, CDR1 is SQVTM and CDR2 ANQGSEA. V gave up 5 bases and J gave up 12 bases, with 11 bases separating them. This CDR3 has 10 residues.

This chain joins TRBV7-9 and TRBJ1-5; 8 bases are shared with TRBD1. The CDR3 is 16 residues long. Germline-derived CDR1 and CDR2 are SEHNR and FQNEAQ (reference sequence). V dropped 5 bases and J dropped 0; count of bases not matched to a gene: 6. This CDR3 reads CASSPGQGPSNQPQHF. Written as DNA, the CDR3 is TGTGCCAGCAGCCCCGGACAGGGACCTAGCAATCAGCCCCAGCATTTT. The full variable domain, with the rest looked up from reference TRBV7-9 and TRBJ1-5, is DTGVSQNPRHKITKRGQNVTFRCDPISEHNRLYWYRQTLGQGPEFLTYFQNEAQLEKSRLLSDRFSAERPKGSFSTLEIQRTEQGDSAMYLCASSPGQGPSNQPQHFGDGTRLSIL.

The genes are TRBV7-2 and TRBJ2-7; no clear D. V lost 2 bases to trimming and J lost 6 bases, with 8 bases between them. This CDR3 is built from 12 residues. CDR1 and CDR2 (germline): SGHTA, FQGNSA. The CDR3 region has the DNA TGTGCCAGCAGCTTATCGGAGTCCGAGCAGTACTTC. Protein: CASSLSESEQYF. The whole variable domain, filled in from reference TRBV7-2 and TRBJ2-7, reads GAGVSQSPSNKVTEKGKDVELRCDPISGHTALYWYRQSLGQGLEFLIYFQGNSAPDKSGLPSDRFSAERTGGSVSTLTIQRTQQEDSAVYLCASSLSESEQYFGPGTRLTVT.

This rearrangement joins TRBV7-2 to TRBJ2-2, with D uncertain. V lost 4 bases to trimming and J lost 0 bases, with 9 bases between them. The germline V gene encodes CDR1 SGHTA and CDR2 FQGNSA. CDR3 length: 15 residues. The CDR3 sequence: CASSSWQANTGELFF. CDR3 nucleotides: TGTGCCAGCAGCTCTTGGCAGGCGAACACCGGGGAGCTGTTTTTT.

The genes are TRBV18 and TRBJ1-5, with a possible D match to TRBD1 (5 bases). The CDR3 runs to 14 residues. Germline V lookup: CDR1 KGHSH, CDR2 LQKENI. Trimming took 2 bases from V and 5 from J, leaving 10 bases between them. The CDR3 DNA sequence: TGTGCCAGCTCACCAGCAGTAGGGGATCAGCCCCAGCATTTT. Translating gives CASSPAVGDQPQHF.

The chain joins TRBV3-1 (or the pseudogene TRBV3-2) to TRBJ1-4; D is uncertain. Trimming removed 4 bases at V and 0 bases at J, with 9 bases between. This CDR3 comprises 15 residues. Germline values: CDR1 LGHDT, CDR2 YNNKEL (reference sequence). The CDR3 here is CASSPRGTTNEKLFF. The DNA of the CDR3 is TGTGCCAGCAGCCCCAGAGGGACAACTAATGAAAAACTGTTTTTT.

The chain links TRBV18 to TRBJ1-2; a possible D gene is TRBD1 (6 bases). V was shortened by 3 bases and J by 3 bases, with 17 bases between the two germline ends. This CDR3 contains 16 residues. Germline V CDR1 and CDR2: KGHSH, LQKENI. The CDR3 nucleotides are TGTGCCAGCTCACCCTTTCACAGGGAATCTGACTATGGCTACACCTTC. Its protein product is CASSPFHRESDYGYTF.

V gene TRBV10-3 combines with J gene TRBJ1-3; D possibly corresponds to TRBD1 (6 bases). Germline CDR1 is ENHRY and CDR2 is SYGVKD. The CDR3 sequence is 14 residues long. The ends were cut back, 6 bases at V and 4 bases at J, with 13 bases in the middle. The CDR3 bases are TGTGCCATCAGGAAATCAGGACAGGGAAACACCATATATTTT. It is translated as CAIRKSGQGNTIYF.

This clone has a handful of counts. The chain has TRBV5-1 and TRBJ2-3; D might be TRBD2 (6 bases). The V gene lost 2 bases and the J gene lost 6 bases, with 16 bases spanning the gap. The CDR3 loop spans 15 amino acids. The germline V gene has CDR1 SGHRS and CDR2 YFSETQ. CDR3 in DNA: TGCGCCAGCAGCTTTGGTCGGGGGACGTCTGATACGCAGTATTTT. This encodes CASSFGRGTSDTQYF. The full variable domain, its missing parts supplied by reference TRBV5-1 and TRBJ2-3, is KAGVTQTPRYLIKTRGQQVTLSCSPISGHRSVSWYQQTPGQGLQFLFEYFSETQRNKGNFPGRFSGRQFSNSRSEMNVSTLELGDSALYLCASSFGRGTSDTQYFGPGTRLTVL.

The J gene is TRBJ2-2, the V gene TRBV6-6, with TRBD2 matching over 11 bases. V lost 2 bases and J lost 4; bases outside the gene matches: 0. Germline CDR1 is MNHNY and CDR2 is SVGAGI (reference sequence). CDR3 length equals 15 residues. The CDR3 bases are TGTGCCAGCAGTTACGGACTAGCGGGCACCGGGGAGCTGTTTTTT. Translating gives CASSYGLAGTGELFF.

This CDR3 reads CASSTQGAVTEAFF. The CDR3 nucleotides are TGTGCCAGCAGCACGCAGGGGGCGGTCACTGAAGCTTTCTTT. The J gene is TRBJ1-1, the V gene TRBV7-9, with 8 bases identical to TRBD1. Trimming cost V 5 bases and J 4 bases; bases outside gene matches: 6. CDR3 size: 14 residues. Germline-derived CDR1 and CDR2 are SEHNR and FQNEAQ (reference sequence). The full variable domain, in which reference TRBV7-9 and TRBJ1-1 provide the parts outside the CDR3, is DTGVSQNPRHKITKRGQNVTFRCDPISEHNRLYWYRQTLGQGPEFLTYFQNEAQLEKSRLLSDRFSAERPKGSFSTLEIQRTEQGDSAMYLCASSTQGAVTEAFFGQGTRLTVV.

The chain joins TRBV7-2 to TRBJ1-2, with 9 bases matching TRBD1. V lost 3 bases and J lost 2; bases outside the gene matches: 4. Per the germline V gene, CDR1 is SGHTA and CDR2 is FQGNSA. The CDR3 contains 15 residues. CDR3 DNA: TGTGCCAGCAGCTTGGACAGGGGCATAAACTATGGCTACACCTTC. Its protein product is CASSLDRGINYGYTF.

The chain couples TRBV29-1 to TRBJ1-1; 9 nucleotides align to TRBD1. This CDR3 has 13 amino acids. CDR1 is SQVTM and CDR2 is ANQGSEA in the germline V gene. J lost 5 bases, V lost 7 bases, and 8 bases had no gene match. CDR3 nucleotide sequence: TGCAGCGCCGGGACAGGGATCTATACTGAAGCTTTCTTT. Encoded protein: CSAGTGIYTEAFF.

The chain links TRBV6-5 to TRBJ2-1, with 7 bases fitting TRBD1. The CDR3 is made up of 16 amino acids. Trimming cost V 4 bases and J 2 bases; bases outside gene matches: 8. In germline, CDR1 is MNHEY, CDR2 SVGAGI. This CDR3 is CASSWGTAPTYNEQFF. The DNA for the CDR3 is TGTGCCAGCAGTTGGGGGACAGCCCCAACCTACAATGAGCAGTTCTTC.

This chain's CDR3 is CASSSHRDRGRYEQYF. CDR3 coding DNA: TGTGCCAGCAGTTCCCACCGGGACAGGGGAAGATACGAGCAGTACTTC. This sequence joins TRBV25-1 and TRBJ2-7, with TRBD1 matching 10 bases. The germline V gene encodes CDR1 MGHDK and CDR2 SYGVNS. J was trimmed by 4 bases and V by 5 bases; bases with no gene match: 11. The CDR3 spans 16 residues.

This clone showed up just a few times. The rearrangement links TRBV19 to TRBJ1-1; the D gene is possibly TRBD1 (6 bases). V lost 0 bases, J lost 1 base, and 18 bases lay in between. Germline loops: CDR1 LNHDA, CDR2 SQIVND (reference sequence). The CDR3 runs 18 residues. The CDR3 loop is CASSIDLRGGARNTEAFF. The CDR3 coding sequence is TGTGCCAGTAGTATAGATCTCCGAGGGGGGGCTCGGAACACTGAAGCTTTCTTT.